This T cell receptor (beta chain) was identified in a study of T cell repertoires in cytomegalovirus infection. The CDR3 totals 14 residues. V shed 5 bases and J shed 0 bases, with 10 bases lying between them. Germline CDR1 MNHEY, CDR2 SMNVEV (reference sequence). The sample holds many counts of this clonotype. The antigen remains undetermined. One entry per CDR3 protein, called by TCRdb with MiXCR from the reads. The data contain about a million distinct CDR3 sequences, about a third of them singletons. The TCR comes from a human donor in good health (CMV status not recorded). Some clones in this sample may be carry-over from other donors' samples. The gene calls are TRBV27 and TRBJ1-1; the D gene is possibly TRBD1 (5 bases). The sample here was cultured CD8+ T cells from PBMCs, taken from culture after CMV antigen stimulation. CDR3 protein: CASSDRGVNTEAFF. The CDR3 DNA reads TGTGCCAGCAGTGACAGAGGGGTGAACACTGAAGCTTTCTTT.